These 26 T cell receptor beta chains originate from one sample sequenced in a study of CD8+CD57+ T cells in acquired aplastic anemia. The authors sequenced patients whose flow cytometry had shown CD8+CD57+ cell expansion. CDR3 and TCR beta VDJ profiling relied on genomic DNA as the template. TCRdb analysed the reads with MiXCR anew, one entry per CDR3 protein. The repertoire holds about 160,000 distinct CDR3 sequences, with around 48% as singletons. Sequences were obtained from sorted CD4+, CD8+, or CD8+CD57+ T cells (not recorded which) from PBMCs. These receptors were taken from a human donor with aplastic anemia.

In nucleotides, the CDR3 is TGTGCCACCAGTGATTTGGGGTCCCGGCCAGATACGCAGTATTTT. Translation: CATSDLGSRPDTQYF. The chain joins TRBV24-1 to TRBJ2-3; D uncertain. Germline assignment: CDR1 KGHDR and CDR2 SFDVKD. This CDR3 region has 15 residues. Between the trimmed V and J ends, which lost 0 bases and 4 bases, there was a span of 10 bases.

There are many counts of this clonotype. The gene calls are TRBV24-1 and TRBJ1-2, with 8 nucleotides matching TRBD1. The V gene end was trimmed by 4 bases and the J gene end by 0 bases; junction bases not matched to a gene: 3. This CDR3 region has 15 residues. The germline V gene encodes CDR1 KGHDR and CDR2 SFDVKD. The CDR3 nucleotides are TGTGCCACCAGTGAGTCGACAGGGGCTAACTATGGCTACACCTTC. Translation gives CATSESTGANYGYTF.

J is TRBJ2-3 and V is TRBV27, with 7 bases fitting TRBD1. Germline V CDR1 and CDR2: MNHEY, SMNVEV (reference sequence). The CDR3 spans 17 residues. V gave up 0 bases and J gave up 0 bases; unmatched junction bases: 6. The CDR3 loop reads CASSLSRGGYSTDTQYF. The CDR3 bases are TGTGCCAGCAGTTTATCGAGAGGGGGCTATAGCACAGATACGCAGTATTTT.

J is TRBJ2-7 and V is TRBV2, with 7 bases aligning to TRBD1. The CDR3 consists of 13 residues. V trimming: 8 bases; J trimming: 4 bases; junction bases outside the gene matches: 8. Germline V gene lookup returns CDR1 SNHLY and CDR2 FYNNEI. The CDR3 here is CASLNRGGYEQYF. CDR3 in DNA: TGTGCCAGCCTCAACAGGGGCGGGTACGAGCAGTACTTC.

The rearrangement links TRBV29-1 to TRBJ1-1; D remains unclear. Germline values: CDR1 SQVTM, CDR2 ANQGSEA. Trimming took off 4 bases at V and 2 bases at J, with 11 bases between the two ends. CDR3 length: 13 amino acids. CDR3 sequence: CSVVRQHNTEAFF. In DNA, the CDR3 is TGCAGCGTTGTAAGGCAGCATAACACTGAAGCTTTCTTT.

This clonotype was counted only a few times. The chain carries TRBV10-3 and TRBJ2-2, with D unresolved. This CDR3 has 12 amino acids. Germline V gives CDR1 ENHRY, CDR2 SYGVKD. V was shortened by 10 bases and J by 0 bases, with 6 bases between the two germline ends. The chain's CDR3 is CATMANTGELFF. The CDR3 bases are TGTGCCACCATGGCGAACACCGGGGAGCTGTTTTTT.

The V and J genes are TRBV24-1 and TRBJ1-2; D gene uncertain. This CDR3 region has 11 residues. The germline V gene has CDR1 KGHDR and CDR2 SFDVKD. Trimming left V 9 bases short and J 9 bases short, with 13 bases between. The CDR3 DNA is TGTGCCACCTTTGCTTTAGGGCGCTACACCTTC. The encoded protein is CATFALGRYTF.

This clonotype was found many times. The gene calls are TRBV9 and TRBJ2-1, with D perhaps matching TRBD2 (6 bases). Trimming removed 6 bases at V and 1 base at J, with 14 bases between. Germline V gives CDR1 SGDLS, CDR2 YYNGEE. CDR3 length: 15 amino acids. The DNA of the CDR3 is TGTGCCAGCAATTACGCCGCGGGGTCCTACAATGAGCAGTTCTTC. Its protein is CASNYAAGSYNEQFF.

This chain connects TRBV27 to TRBJ2-7; TRBD1 aligns across 9 bases. Germline CDR1 and CDR2: MNHEY and SMNVEV (reference sequence). This CDR3 is built from 14 residues. V was clipped by 8 bases and J by 4 bases; unmatched bases: 9. CDR3 bases: TGTGCCAGCGGTGGACAGGGGAGCGGTTACGAGCAGTACTTC. Its translation: CASGGQGSGYEQYF.

The V gene is TRBV19, the J gene TRBJ2-5; D gene unclear. The J call is in doubt because the DNA end fits TRBJ2-1 better. Germline-derived CDR1 and CDR2 are LNHDA and SQIVND (reference sequence). This CDR3 region has 14 residues. The DNA for the CDR3 is TGTGCCAGTAGTATCTTAGACTCCCTGAGAGAGCAGTTCTTC. Protein product: CASSILDSLREQFF.

The V and J genes are TRBV2 and TRBJ1-2; the D gene is possibly TRBD1 (5 bases). V lost 6 bases, J lost 3 bases, and 17 bases lay in between. The germline V gene encodes CDR1 SNHLY and CDR2 FYNNEI. The CDR3 has 15 residues. CDR3 bases: TGTGCCAGCAGCTTAAAGACGACAGCTTACTATGGCTACACCTTC. This gives the protein CASSLKTTAYYGYTF.

The chain carries TRBV9 and TRBJ2-5; tentative D call: TRBD1 (6 bases). The V end was cut by 0 bases, the J end by 1 base, with 10 bases between. CDR3 length: 15 residues. CDR1 is SGDLS and CDR2 is YYNGEE in the germline V gene. CDR3 region: CASSVDGQLQETQYF. The CDR3 coding sequence is TGTGCCAGCAGCGTAGATGGACAGCTCCAAGAGACCCAGTACTTC. Full variable domain (rest looked up from reference TRBV9 and TRBJ2-5): DSGVTQTPKHLITATGQRVTLRCSPRSGDLSVYWYQQSLDQGLQFLIQYYNGEERAKGNILERFSAQQFPDLHSELNLSSLELGDSALYFCASSVDGQLQETQYFGPGTRLLVL.

This clonotype was picked up many times. The junction does not match germline at one end; this may be a read error. This chain joins TRBV7-7 and TRBJ2-7; 7 bases map to TRBD1. The CDR3 length is 20 residues. CDR1 is SSHAT, CDR2 FNYEAQ, per germline (reference sequence). The CDR3 spells CASSLAPLPLKAGGSYEQYF. The CDR3 nucleotides read TGTGCTAGCAGCTTAGCACCCCTCCCGCTGAAGGCAGGGGGCTCCTACGAGCAGTACTTC.

The J gene is TRBJ2-5, the V gene TRBV7-2; 8 positions agree with TRBD2. V lost 0 bases, J lost 4 bases, and 4 bases stayed unmatched. This CDR3 spans 15 amino acids. Germline CDR1 is SGHTA and CDR2 is FQGNSA. CDR3 protein: CASSLAPGLAETQYF. The CDR3, as DNA: TGTGCCAGCAGCTTAGCCCCCGGACTAGCAGAGACCCAGTACTTC.

There are many counts of this clonotype. The chain links TRBV4-2 to TRBJ2-1; D not resolved. Deletions cut 1 base from V and 8 bases from J, with 6 bases between. CDR3 length equals 12 residues. The germline gives CDR1 LGHNA, CDR2 YNFKEQ. The CDR3 DNA reads as TGTGCCAGCAGCCAAGCATCACATGAGCAGTTCTTC. This translates into CASSQASHEQFF.

CDR3 in amino acids: CASSPTSGGSNEQFF. CDR3 nucleotides: TGTGCCAGCAGCCCCACTAGCGGGGGGTCCAATGAGCAGTTCTTC. The rearrangement joins TRBV11-2 to TRBJ2-1; TRBD2 agrees at 12 bases. Germline assignment: CDR1 SGHAT and CDR2 FQNNGV. With 5 bases clipped from V and 6 bases from J, the junction kept 5 bases outside the gene matches. The CDR3 has 15 residues.

This clonotype was counted at least ten times. The chain recombines TRBV19 with TRBJ1-2, with 8 nucleotides matching TRBD1. Germline assignment: CDR1 LNHDA and CDR2 SQIVND (reference sequence). CDR3 length: 14 amino acids. Trimming cost V 6 bases and J 5 bases; bases outside gene matches: 8. Written as DNA, the CDR3 is TGTGCCAGTAGCCCCGGGACAGGAGGATATGGCTACACCTTC. It is translated as CASSPGTGGYGYTF.

This clonotype was seen at least ten times. The chain uses TRBV6-5 and TRBJ2-1, with 9 bases matching TRBD2. This CDR3 spans 14 amino acids. J was trimmed by 9 bases and V by 2 bases; bases with no gene match: 5. Germline V gives CDR1 MNHEY, CDR2 SVGAGI. CDR3 in DNA: TGTGCCAGCAGTTACGTGCGGGAGGGGACTGAGCAGTTCTTC. It yields the protein CASSYVREGTEQFF.

The chain has TRBV7-2 and TRBJ2-5; a possible D gene is TRBD2 (6 bases). Trimming removed 8 bases from V and 5 bases from J, with 12 bases in between. Germline CDR1 reads SGHTA; CDR2 reads FQGNSA. This CDR3 has 12 residues. In nucleotides, the CDR3 is TGTGCCAGCCGGGGGATGGGGGAGACCCAGTACTTC. Its translation: CASRGMGETQYF.

The V gene is TRBV20-1, the J gene TRBJ1-2; 11 bases are a match to TRBD1. V lost 5 bases and J lost 3; bases outside the gene matches: 2. The CDR3 has 13 residues. Germline CDR1 DFQATT, CDR2 SNEGSKA (reference sequence). In nucleotides, the CDR3 is TGCAGTGCTGGACAGGGGGCTGACTATGGCTACACCTTC. It yields the protein CSAGQGADYGYTF.

The chain combines TRBV27 with TRBJ1-2; D gene uncertain. Trimming removed 0 bases at V and 0 bases at J, with 11 bases between. Germline V gene data show CDR1 as MNHEY and CDR2 as SMNVEV (reference sequence). CDR3 length equals 16 residues. The CDR3 reads CASSLSGGHANYGYTF. The CDR3 nucleotides are TGTGCCAGCAGTTTATCGGGCGGCCATGCTAACTATGGCTACACCTTC.

There are a few counts of this clonotype. The conserved closing phenylalanine or tryptophan is absent in this CDR3, likely reflecting a read error. No DNA is shown, since the ends of the CDR3 on it are uncertain; the CDR3 is the one TCRdb lists. The CDR3 sequence is CATSDRGSSYNEQFL. The chain couples TRBV24-1 to TRBJ2-1. The CDR3 numbers 15 amino acids, ends counted. Germline values: CDR1 KGHDR, CDR2 SFDVKD.

A few counts support this clonotype. The chain combines TRBV5-4 with TRBJ2-1, with D maybe TRBD1 (5 bases). This CDR3 is 15 amino acids long. Germline CDR1 reads SGHNT; CDR2 reads YYREEE (reference sequence). V shed 0 bases and J shed 8 bases, with 15 bases lying between them. In DNA form, the CDR3 reads TGTGCCAGCAGCTTGGGAGTTAGTCAGGGCGATGAGCAGTTCTTC. Translation gives CASSLGVSQGDEQFF.

The V gene is TRBV30, the J gene TRBJ1-1; TRBD1 is a possible D gene (6 bases). The CDR3 extends over 13 amino acids. Between the trimmed V and J ends, which lost 0 bases and 6 bases, there was a span of 11 bases. Germline values: CDR1 GTSNPN, CDR2 SVGIG (reference sequence). As DNA, the CDR3 is TGTGCCTGGAGTGTAGTGGGGGGCGCTGAAGCTTTCTTT. Translating it yields CAWSVVGGAEAFF.

This clonotype was seen ten or more times. V and J are TRBV29-1 and TRBJ2-2; D perhaps matches TRBD1 (5 bases). The CDR3 is made up of 13 amino acids. Germline V lookup: CDR1 SQVTM, CDR2 ANQGSEA. V lost 4 bases, J lost 6 bases, and 12 bases lay in between. DNA of the CDR3: TGCAGCGTTGGGGGCCTAAGGTCCGGGGAGCTGTTTTTT. Its protein product is CSVGGLRSGELFF.

The V call is TRBV7-8, the J call TRBJ2-3, with TRBD1 as a possible D gene (6 bases). The V and J ends lost 5 bases and 2 bases respectively, with 14 bases between them. The CDR3 has 15 residues. Per germline, CDR1 SGHVS and CDR2 FQNEAQ. The CDR3 sequence: CASSQLTGYTDTQYF. In DNA, the CDR3 is TGTGCCAGCAGCCAACTGACAGGATACACAGATACGCAGTATTTT.